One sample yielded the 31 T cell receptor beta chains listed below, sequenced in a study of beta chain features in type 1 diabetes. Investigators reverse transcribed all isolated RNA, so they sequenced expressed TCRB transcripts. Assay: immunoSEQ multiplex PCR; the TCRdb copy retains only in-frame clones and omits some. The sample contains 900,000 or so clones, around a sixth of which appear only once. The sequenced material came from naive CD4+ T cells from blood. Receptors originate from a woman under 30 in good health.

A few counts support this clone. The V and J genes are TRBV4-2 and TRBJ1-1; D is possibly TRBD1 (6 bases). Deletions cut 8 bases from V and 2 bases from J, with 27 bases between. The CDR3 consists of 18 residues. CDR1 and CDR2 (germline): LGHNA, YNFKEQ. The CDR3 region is CASAPLTGGPTSNTEAFF. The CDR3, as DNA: TGTGCCAGCGCGCCTTTGACAGGTGGTCCTACTTCTAACACTGAAGCTTTCTTT.

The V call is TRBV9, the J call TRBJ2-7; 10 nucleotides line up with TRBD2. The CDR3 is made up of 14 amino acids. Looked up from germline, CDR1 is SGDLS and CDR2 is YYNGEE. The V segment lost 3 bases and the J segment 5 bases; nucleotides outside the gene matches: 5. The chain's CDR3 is CASSASGRANEQYF. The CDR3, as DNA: TGTGCCAGCAGCGCGAGCGGGAGGGCCAACGAGCAGTACTTC. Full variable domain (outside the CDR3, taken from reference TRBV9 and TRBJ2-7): DSGVTQTPKHLITATGQRVTLRCSPRSGDLSVYWYQQSLDQGLQFLIQYYNGEERAKGNILERFSAQQFPDLHSELNLSSLELGDSALYFCASSASGRANEQYFGPGTRLTVT.

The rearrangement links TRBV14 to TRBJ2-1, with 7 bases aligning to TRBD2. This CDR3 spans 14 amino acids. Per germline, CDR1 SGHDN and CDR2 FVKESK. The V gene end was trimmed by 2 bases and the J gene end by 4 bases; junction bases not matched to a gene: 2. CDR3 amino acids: CASSQPGLYNEQFF. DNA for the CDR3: TGTGCCAGCAGCCAACCGGGACTATACAATGAGCAGTTCTTC. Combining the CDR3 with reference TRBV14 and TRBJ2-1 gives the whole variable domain EAGVTQFPSHSVIEKGQTVTLRCDPISGHDNLYWYRRVMGKEIKFLLHFVKESKQDESGMPNNRFLAERTGGTYSTLKVQPAELEDSGVYFCASSQPGLYNEQFFGPGTRLTVL.

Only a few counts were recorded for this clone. CDR3 loop: CRVQEVREQFF. In nucleotides, the CDR3 is TGTAGGGTGCAGGAGGTCAGGGAGCAGTTCTTC. The chain links TRBV7-9 to TRBJ2-1; a possible D gene is TRBD2 (5 bases). The CDR3 contains 11 residues. Germline CDR1 SEHNR, CDR2 FQNEAQ (reference sequence).

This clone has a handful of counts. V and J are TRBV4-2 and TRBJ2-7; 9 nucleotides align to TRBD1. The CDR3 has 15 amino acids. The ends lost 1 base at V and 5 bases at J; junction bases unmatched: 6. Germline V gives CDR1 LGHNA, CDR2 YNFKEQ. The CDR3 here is CASSQGPGQGDEQYF. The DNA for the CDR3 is TGTGCCAGCAGCCAAGGACCGGGACAGGGTGACGAGCAGTACTTC.

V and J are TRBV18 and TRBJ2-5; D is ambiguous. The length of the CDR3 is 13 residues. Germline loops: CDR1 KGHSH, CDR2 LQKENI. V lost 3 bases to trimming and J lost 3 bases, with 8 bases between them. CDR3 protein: CASSPSSEETQYF. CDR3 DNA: TGTGCCAGCTCACCTAGCTCCGAAGAGACCCAGTACTTC.

The CDR3 sequence: CASSDRLAGVLDTQYF. CDR3 DNA sequence: TGTGCCAGCAGCGATCGACTAGCGGGAGTGTTAGATACGCAGTATTTT. The rearrangement joins TRBV5-4 to TRBJ2-3; 12 positions agree with TRBD2. The V segment lost 4 bases and the J segment 5 bases; nucleotides outside the gene matches: 8. Germline CDR1 reads SGHNT; CDR2 reads YYREEE (reference sequence). CDR3 size: 16 residues.

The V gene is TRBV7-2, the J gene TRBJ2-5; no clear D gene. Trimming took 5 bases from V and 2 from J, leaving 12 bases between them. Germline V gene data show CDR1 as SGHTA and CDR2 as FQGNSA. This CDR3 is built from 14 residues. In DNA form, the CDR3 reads TGTGCCAGCAGCCCTACTCGTTGGCAAGAGACCCAGTACTTC. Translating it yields CASSPTRWQETQYF.

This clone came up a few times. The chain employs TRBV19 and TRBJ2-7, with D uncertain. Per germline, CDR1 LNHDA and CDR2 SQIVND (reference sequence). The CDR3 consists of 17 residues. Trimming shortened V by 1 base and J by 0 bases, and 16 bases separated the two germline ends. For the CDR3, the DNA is TGTGCCAGTAGTATAGTACCCGGCAGTCAACGCTCCTACGAGCAGTACTTC. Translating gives CASSIVPGSQRSYEQYF. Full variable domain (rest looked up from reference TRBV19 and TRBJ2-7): DGGITQSPKYLFRKEGQNVTLSCEQNLNHDAMYWYRQDPGQGLRLIYYSQIVNDFQKGDIAEGYSVSREKKESFPLTVTSAQKNPTAFYLCASSIVPGSQRSYEQYFGPGTRLTVT.

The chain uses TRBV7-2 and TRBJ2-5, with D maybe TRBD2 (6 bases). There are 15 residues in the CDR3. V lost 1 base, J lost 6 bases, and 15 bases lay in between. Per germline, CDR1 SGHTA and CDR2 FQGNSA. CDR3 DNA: TGTGCCAGCAGCTTAGTGGAACTAGGAGGGCAGACCCAGTACTTC. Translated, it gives CASSLVELGGQTQYF.

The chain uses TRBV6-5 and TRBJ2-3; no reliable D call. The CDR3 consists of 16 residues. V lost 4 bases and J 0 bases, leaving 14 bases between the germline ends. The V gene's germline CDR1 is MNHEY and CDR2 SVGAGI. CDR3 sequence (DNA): TGTGCCAGCAGTTGGTCGGCGAGCCTTAGCACAGATACGCAGTATTTT. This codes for CASSWSASLSTDTQYF.

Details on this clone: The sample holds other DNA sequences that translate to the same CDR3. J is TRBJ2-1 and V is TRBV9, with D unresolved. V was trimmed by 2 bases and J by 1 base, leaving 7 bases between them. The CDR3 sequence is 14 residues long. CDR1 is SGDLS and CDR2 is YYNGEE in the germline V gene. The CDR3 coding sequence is TGTGCCAGCAGCGTTGGCTCATCCTACAATGAGCAGTTCTTC. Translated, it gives CASSVGSSYNEQFF.

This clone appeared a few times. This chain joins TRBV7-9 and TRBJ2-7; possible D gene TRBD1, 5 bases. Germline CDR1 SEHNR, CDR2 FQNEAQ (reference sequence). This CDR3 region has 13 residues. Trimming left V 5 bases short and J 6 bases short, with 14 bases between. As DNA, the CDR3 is TGTGCCAGCAGCCCCCTAAGACAGACCGAGCAGTACTTC. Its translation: CASSPLRQTEQYF.

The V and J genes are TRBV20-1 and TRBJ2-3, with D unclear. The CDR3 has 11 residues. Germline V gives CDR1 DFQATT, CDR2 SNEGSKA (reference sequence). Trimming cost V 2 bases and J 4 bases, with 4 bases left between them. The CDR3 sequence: CSARLADTQYF. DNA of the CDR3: TGCAGTGCTAGATTAGCAGATACGCAGTATTTT.

The CDR3 is CATKGSGMQETQYF. Here the CDR3 DNA reads TGTGCCACCAAGGGTTCCGGGATGCAAGAGACCCAGTACTTC. V usage is TRBV10-3 and J usage is TRBJ2-5, with a tentative D call TRBD2 (5 bases). CDR1 ENHRY and CDR2 SYGVKD come from the germline V gene. V lost 10 bases, J lost 2 bases, and 17 bases lay in between. The CDR3 length is 14 residues.

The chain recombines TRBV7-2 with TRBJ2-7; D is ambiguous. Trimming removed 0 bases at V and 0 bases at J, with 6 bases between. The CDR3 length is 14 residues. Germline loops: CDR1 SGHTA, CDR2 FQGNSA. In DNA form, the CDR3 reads TGTGCCAGCAGCTTAGCCCAGAACTCCTACGAGCAGTACTTC. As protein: CASSLAQNSYEQYF. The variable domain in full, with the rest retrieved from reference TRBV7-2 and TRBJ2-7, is GAGVSQSPSNKVTEKGKDVELRCDPISGHTALYWYRQSLGQGLEFLIYFQGNSAPDKSGLPSDRFSAERTGGSVSTLTIQRTQQEDSAVYLCASSLAQNSYEQYFGPGTRLTVT.

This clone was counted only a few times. For the CDR3, the DNA is TGTGCCAGCAGTCCTTTAGGGGGGACGAATCAGCCCCAGCATTTT. It yields the protein CASSPLGGTNQPQHF. The chain couples TRBV28 to TRBJ1-5; weak D call: TRBD1 (6 bases). The V and J ends lost 5 bases and 4 bases respectively, with 15 bases between them. Germline CDR1 reads MDHEN; CDR2 reads SYDVKM. The CDR3 loop spans 15 amino acids. Full variable domain (outside the CDR3, taken from reference TRBV28 and TRBJ1-5): DVKVTQSSRYLVKRTGEKVFLECVQDMDHENMFWYRQDPGLGLRLIYFSYDVKMKEKGDIPEGYSVSREKKERFSLILESASTNQTSMYLCASSPLGGTNQPQHFGDGTRLSIL.

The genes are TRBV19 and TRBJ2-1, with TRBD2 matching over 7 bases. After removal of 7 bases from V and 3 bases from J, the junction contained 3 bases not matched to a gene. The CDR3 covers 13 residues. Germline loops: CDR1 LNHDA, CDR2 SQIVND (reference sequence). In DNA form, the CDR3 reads TGTGCCAGTACGGGGGGTTACTACAATGAGCAGTTCTTC. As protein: CASTGGYYNEQFF.

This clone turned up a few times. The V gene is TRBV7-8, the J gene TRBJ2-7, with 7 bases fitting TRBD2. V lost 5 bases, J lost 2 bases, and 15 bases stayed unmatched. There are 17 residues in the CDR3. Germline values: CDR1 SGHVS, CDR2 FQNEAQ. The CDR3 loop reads CASSPVGGAGLTYEQYF. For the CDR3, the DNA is TGTGCCAGCAGCCCAGTCGGTGGAGCGGGGCTCACCTACGAGCAGTACTTC.

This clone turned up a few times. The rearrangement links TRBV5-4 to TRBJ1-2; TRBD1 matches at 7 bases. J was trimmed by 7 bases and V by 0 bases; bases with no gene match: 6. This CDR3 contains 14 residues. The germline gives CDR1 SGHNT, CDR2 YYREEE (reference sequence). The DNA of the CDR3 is TGTGCCAGCAGCTTGGTAGGGGGCTACTCTGGCTACACCTTC. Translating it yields CASSLVGGYSGYTF.

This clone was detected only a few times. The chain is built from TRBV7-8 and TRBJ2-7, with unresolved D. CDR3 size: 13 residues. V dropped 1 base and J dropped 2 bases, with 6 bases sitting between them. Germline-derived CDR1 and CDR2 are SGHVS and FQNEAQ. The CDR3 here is CASSLVETYEQYF. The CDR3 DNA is TGTGCCAGCAGCTTAGTTGAGACCTACGAGCAGTACTTC.

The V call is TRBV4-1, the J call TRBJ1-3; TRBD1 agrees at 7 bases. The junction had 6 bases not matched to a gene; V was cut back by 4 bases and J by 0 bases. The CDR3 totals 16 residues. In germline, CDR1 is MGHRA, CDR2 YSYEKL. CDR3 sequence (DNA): TGCGCCAGCAGCCTAGGGGACAGAGCCTCTGGAAACACCATATATTTT. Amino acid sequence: CASSLGDRASGNTIYF.

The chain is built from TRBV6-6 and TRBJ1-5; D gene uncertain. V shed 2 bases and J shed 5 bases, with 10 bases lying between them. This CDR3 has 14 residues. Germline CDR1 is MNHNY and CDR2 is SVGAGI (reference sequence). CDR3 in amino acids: CASSYPDDYQPQHF. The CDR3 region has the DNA TGTGCCAGCAGTTACCCGGACGATTATCAGCCCCAGCATTTT.

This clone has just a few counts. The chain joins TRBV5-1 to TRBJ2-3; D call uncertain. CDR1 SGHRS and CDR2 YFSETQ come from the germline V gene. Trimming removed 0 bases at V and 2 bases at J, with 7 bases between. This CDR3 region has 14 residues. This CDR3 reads CASSLGVITDTQYF. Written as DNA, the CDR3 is TGCGCCAGCAGCTTGGGGGTGATCACAGATACGCAGTATTTT.

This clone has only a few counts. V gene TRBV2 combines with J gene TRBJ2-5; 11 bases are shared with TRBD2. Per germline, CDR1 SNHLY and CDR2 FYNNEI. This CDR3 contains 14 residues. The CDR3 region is CASGLAGGRETQYF. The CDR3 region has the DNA TGTGCTTCGGGGCTAGCGGGAGGACGAGAGACCCAGTACTTC. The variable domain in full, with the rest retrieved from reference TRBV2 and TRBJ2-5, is EPEVTQTPSHQVTQMGQEVILRCVPISNHLYFYWYRQILGQKVEFLVSFYNNEISEKSEIFDDQFSVERPDGSNFTLKIRSTKLEDSAMYFCASGLAGGRETQYFGPGTRLLVL.

This chain's CDR3 is CASSVGVGSYNEQFF. DNA of the CDR3: TGTGCCAGCAGCGTAGGGGTGGGTTCCTACAATGAGCAGTTCTTC. J is TRBJ2-1 and V is TRBV9; D gene unclear. V lost 0 bases, J lost 1 base, and 8 bases lay in between. The CDR3 is made up of 15 amino acids. The germline CDR1 and CDR2 sequences are SGDLS and YYNGEE.

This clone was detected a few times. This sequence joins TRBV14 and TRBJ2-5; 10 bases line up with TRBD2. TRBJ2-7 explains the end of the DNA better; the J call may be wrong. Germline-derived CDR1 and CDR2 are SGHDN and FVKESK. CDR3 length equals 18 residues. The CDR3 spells CASSQDPLSGRALYEQYF. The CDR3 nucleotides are TGTGCCAGCAGCCAAGATCCTTTGAGCGGGAGGGCCCTCTACGAGCAGTACTTC.

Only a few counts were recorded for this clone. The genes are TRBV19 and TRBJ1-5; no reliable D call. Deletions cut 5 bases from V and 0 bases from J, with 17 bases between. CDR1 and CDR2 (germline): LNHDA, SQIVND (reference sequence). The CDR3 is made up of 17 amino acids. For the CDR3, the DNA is TGTGCCAGTAGTGGGAGGGCCCAAGTTTATAGCAATCAGCCCCAGCATTTT. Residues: CASSGRAQVYSNQPQHF.

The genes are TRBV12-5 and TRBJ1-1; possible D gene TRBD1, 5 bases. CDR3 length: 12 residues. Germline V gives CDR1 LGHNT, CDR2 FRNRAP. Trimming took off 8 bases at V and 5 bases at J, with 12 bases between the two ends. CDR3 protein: CASRGTGTEAFF. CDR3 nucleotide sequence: TGTGCTAGTCGGGGGACGGGGACTGAAGCTTTCTTT.

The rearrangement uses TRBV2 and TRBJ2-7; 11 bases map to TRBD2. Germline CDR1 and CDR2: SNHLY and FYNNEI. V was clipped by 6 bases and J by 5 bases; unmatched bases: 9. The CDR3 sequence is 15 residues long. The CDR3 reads CASRRSLAGGHEQYF. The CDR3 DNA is TGTGCCAGCAGGCGGTCCCTAGCGGGAGGCCACGAGCAGTACTTC.

CDR3 sequence (DNA): TGTGCCAGCAGCGTAATCTCTGAGACCGGGGAGCTGTTTTTT. Translating it yields CASSVISETGELFF. V usage is TRBV9 and J usage is TRBJ2-2; no reliable D call. The CDR3 consists of 14 residues. Trimming stripped 1 base from V and 5 bases from J, with 9 bases between. Germline CDR1 SGDLS, CDR2 YYNGEE.